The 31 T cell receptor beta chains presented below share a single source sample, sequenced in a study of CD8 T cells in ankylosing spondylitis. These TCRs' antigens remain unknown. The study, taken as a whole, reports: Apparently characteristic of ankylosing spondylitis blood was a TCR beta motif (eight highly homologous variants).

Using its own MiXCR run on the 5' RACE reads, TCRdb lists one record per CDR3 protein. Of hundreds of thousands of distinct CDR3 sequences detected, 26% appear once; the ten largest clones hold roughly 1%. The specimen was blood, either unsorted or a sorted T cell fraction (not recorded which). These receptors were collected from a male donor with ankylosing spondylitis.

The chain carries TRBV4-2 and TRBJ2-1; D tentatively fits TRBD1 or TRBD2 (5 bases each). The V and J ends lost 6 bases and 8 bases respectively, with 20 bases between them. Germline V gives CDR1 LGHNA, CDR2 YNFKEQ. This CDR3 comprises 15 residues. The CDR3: CASSPYRDQGDEQFF. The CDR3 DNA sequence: TGTGCCAGCAGTCCTTATCGGGACCAAGGCGATGAGCAGTTCTTC.

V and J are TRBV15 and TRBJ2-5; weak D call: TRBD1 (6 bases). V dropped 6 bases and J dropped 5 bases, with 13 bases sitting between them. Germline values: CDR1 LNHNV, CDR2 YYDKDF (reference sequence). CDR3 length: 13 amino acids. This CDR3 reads CATSIQGAETQYF. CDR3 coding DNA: TGTGCCACCAGTATACAGGGCGCGGAGACCCAGTACTTC.

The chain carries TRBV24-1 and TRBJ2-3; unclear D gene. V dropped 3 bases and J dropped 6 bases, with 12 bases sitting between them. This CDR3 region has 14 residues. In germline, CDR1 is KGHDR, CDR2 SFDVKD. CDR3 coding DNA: TGTGCCACCAGTGATCGGACCCCTAAGGATACGCAGTATTTT. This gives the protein CATSDRTPKDTQYF.

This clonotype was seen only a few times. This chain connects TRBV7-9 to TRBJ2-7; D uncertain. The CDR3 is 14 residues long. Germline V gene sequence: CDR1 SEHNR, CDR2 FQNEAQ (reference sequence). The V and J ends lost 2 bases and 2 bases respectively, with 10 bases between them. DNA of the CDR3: TGTGCCAGCAGCTTACTTCCAACCACCTACGAGCAGTACTTC. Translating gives CASSLLPTTYEQYF.

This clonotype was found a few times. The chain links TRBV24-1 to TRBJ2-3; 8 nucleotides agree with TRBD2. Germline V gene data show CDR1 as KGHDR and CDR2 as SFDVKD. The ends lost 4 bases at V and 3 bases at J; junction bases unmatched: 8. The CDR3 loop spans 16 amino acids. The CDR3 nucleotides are TGTGCCACCAGTGACCAGGGACGGGGGGGGACAGATACGCAGTATTTT. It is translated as CATSDQGRGGTDTQYF.

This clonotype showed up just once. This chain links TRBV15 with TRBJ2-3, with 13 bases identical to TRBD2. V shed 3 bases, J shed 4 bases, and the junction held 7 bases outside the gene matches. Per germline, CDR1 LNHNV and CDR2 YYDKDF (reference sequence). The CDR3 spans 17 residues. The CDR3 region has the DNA TGTGCCACCAGCAGCTGGAGGACTAGCGGGAGCGCAGATACGCAGTATTTT. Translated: CATSSWRTSGSADTQYF.

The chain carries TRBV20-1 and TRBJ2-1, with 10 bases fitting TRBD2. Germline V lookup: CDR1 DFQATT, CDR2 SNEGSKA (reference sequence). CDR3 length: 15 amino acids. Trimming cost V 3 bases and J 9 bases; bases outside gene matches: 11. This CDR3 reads CSASRASGSSSEQFF. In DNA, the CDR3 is TGCAGTGCTAGTAGGGCTAGCGGGAGTAGTAGTGAGCAGTTCTTC.

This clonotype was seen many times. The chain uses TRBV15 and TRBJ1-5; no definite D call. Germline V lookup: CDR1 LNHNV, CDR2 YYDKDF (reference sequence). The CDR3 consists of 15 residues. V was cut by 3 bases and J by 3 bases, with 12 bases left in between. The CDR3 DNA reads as TGTGCCACCAGCAGTTCCGGTAAGACCAATCAGCCCCAGCATTTT. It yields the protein CATSSSGKTNQPQHF.

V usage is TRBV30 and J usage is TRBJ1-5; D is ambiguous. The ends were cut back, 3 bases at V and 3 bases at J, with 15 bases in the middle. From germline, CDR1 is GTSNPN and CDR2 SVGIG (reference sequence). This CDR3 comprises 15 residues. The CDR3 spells CAWSRGGFFNQPQHF. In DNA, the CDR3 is TGTGCCTGGAGCCGCGGCGGGTTCTTCAATCAGCCCCAGCATTTT.

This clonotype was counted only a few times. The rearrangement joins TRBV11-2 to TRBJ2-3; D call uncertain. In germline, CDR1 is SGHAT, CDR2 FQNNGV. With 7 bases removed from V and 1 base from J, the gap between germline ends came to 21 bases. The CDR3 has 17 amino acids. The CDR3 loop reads CASTPTPLVGRTDTQYF. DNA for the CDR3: TGTGCCAGCACCCCTACCCCGCTAGTTGGCCGCACAGATACGCAGTATTTT. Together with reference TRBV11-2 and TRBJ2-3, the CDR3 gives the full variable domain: EAGVAQSPRYKIIEKRQSVAFWCNPISGHATLYWYQQILGQGPKLLIQFQNNGVVDDSQLPKDRFSAERLKGVDSTLKIQPAKLEDSAVYLCASTPTPLVGRTDTQYFGPGTRLTVL.

The CDR3 DNA reads TGCAGTGCTAAGTCCCGGACTAGCGGGAGGTGGAATGAGCAGTTCTTC. Its translation is CSAKSRTSGRWNEQFF. V is TRBV20-1 and J is TRBJ2-1; 14 bases fit TRBD2. The CDR3 runs to 16 residues. Germline V lookup: CDR1 DFQATT, CDR2 SNEGSKA (reference sequence). Trimming removed 4 bases from V and 7 bases from J; junction bases left unmatched: 9.

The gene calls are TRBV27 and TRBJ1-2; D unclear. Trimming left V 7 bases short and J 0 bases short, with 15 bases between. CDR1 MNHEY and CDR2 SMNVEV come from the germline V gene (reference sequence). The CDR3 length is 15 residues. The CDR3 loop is CASTTVLPPNYGYTF. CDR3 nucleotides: TGTGCCAGCACCACAGTTTTGCCTCCTAACTATGGCTACACCTTC.

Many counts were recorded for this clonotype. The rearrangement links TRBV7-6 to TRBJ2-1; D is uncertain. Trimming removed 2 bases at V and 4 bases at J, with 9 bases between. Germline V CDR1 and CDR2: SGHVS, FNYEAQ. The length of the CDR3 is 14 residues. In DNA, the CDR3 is TGTGCCAGCAGCTTATCAGCTACTTACAATGAGCAGTTCTTC. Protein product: CASSLSATYNEQFF.

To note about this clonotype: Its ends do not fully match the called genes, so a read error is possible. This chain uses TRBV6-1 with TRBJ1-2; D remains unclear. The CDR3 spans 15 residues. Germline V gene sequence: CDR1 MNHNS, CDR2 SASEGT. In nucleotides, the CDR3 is TGTGCCAGCAGTACCAGGCGCTCAGCTAACTATGGTTACACCTTC. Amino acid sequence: CASSTRRSANYGYTF.

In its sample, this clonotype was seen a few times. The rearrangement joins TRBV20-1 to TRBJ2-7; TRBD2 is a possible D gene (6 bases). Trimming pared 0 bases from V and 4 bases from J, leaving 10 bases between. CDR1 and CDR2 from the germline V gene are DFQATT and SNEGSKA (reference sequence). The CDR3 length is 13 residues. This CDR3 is CSARDASEYEQYV. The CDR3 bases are TGCAGTGCTAGAGATGCTAGCGAGTACGAGCAGTACGTC.

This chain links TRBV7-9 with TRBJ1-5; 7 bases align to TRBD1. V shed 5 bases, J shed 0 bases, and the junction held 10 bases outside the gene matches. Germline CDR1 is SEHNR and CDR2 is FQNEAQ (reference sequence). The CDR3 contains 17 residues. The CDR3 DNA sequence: TGTGCCAGCAGCGCGGGACAGAAAGTGTATAGCAATCAGCCCCAGCATTTT. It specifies CASSAGQKVYSNQPQHF.

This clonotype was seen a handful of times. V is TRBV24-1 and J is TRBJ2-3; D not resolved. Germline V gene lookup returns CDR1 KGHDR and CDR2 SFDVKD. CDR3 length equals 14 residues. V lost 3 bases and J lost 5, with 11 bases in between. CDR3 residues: CATSDLGREDTQYF. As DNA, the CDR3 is TGTGCCACCAGTGATCTTGGGCGTGAAGATACGCAGTATTTT.

CDR3 sequence reads: CASSSQEANYGYTF. Here the CDR3 DNA reads TGTGCCAGCAGCTCCCAGGAGGCTAACTATGGCTACACCTTC. The chain is built from TRBV7-9 and TRBJ1-2; no clear D gene. Trimming cost V 4 bases and J 0 bases, with 9 bases left between them. CDR1 is SEHNR, CDR2 FQNEAQ, per germline (reference sequence). The CDR3 totals 14 residues.

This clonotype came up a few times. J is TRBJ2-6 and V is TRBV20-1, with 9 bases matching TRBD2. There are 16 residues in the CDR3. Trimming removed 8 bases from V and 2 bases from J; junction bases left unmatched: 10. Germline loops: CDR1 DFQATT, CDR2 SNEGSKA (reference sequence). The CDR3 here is CSPIPAGGAGANVLTF. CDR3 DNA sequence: TGCAGTCCTATCCCAGCGGGAGGAGCTGGGGCCAACGTCCTGACTTTC.

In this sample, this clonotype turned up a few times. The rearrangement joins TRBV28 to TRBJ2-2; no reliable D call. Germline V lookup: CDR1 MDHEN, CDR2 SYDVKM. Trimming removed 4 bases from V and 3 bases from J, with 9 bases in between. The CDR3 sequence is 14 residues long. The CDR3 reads CASSYAQHTGELFF. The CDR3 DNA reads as TGTGCCAGCAGTTATGCCCAACACACCGGGGAGCTGTTTTTT.

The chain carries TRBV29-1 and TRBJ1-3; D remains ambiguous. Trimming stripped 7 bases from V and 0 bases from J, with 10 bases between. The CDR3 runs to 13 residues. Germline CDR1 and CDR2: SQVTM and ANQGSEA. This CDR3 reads CSAGMASGNTIYF. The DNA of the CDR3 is TGCAGCGCCGGGATGGCCTCTGGAAACACCATATATTTT.

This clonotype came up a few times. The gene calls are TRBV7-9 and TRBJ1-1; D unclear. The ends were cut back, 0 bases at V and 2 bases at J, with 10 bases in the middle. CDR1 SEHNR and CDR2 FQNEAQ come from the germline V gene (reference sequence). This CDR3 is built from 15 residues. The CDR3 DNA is TGTGCCAGCAGCTTAGCGCAGGCCCCCAACACTGAAGCTTTCTTT. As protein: CASSLAQAPNTEAFF.

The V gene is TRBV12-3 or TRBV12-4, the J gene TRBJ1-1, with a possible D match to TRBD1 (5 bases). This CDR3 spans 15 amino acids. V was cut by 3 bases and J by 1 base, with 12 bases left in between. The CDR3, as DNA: TGTGCCAGCAGTTTTCAGGGTGGCTGGAACACTGAAGCTTTCTTT. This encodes CASSFQGGWNTEAFF.

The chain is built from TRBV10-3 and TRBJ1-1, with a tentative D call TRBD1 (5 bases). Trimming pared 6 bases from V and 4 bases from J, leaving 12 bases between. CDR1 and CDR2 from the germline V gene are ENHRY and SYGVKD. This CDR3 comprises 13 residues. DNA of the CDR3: TGTGCCATCAGCACTGGGGGTAGCACTGAAGCTTTCTTT. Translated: CAISTGGSTEAFF.

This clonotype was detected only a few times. The CDR3 nucleotides are TGTGCCACCAGTGTCATTTCTGGAGATACGCAGTATTTT. Protein: CATSVISGDTQYF. This chain links TRBV24-1 with TRBJ2-3; D call uncertain. Germline loops: CDR1 KGHDR, CDR2 SFDVKD. The CDR3 spans 13 residues. Trimming stripped 5 bases from V and 5 bases from J, with 10 bases between.

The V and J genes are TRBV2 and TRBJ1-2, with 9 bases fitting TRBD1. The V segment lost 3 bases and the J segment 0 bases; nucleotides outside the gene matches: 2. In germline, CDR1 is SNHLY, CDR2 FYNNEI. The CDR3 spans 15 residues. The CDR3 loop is CASSEGQGPNYGYTF. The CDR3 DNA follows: TGTGCCAGCAGTGAGGGACAGGGACCTAACTATGGCTACACCTTC.

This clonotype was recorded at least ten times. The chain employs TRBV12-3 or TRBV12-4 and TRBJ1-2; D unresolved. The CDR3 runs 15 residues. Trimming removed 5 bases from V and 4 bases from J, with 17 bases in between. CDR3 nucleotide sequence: TGTGCCAGCAGTGACAACCGGGCAGACCTCTATGGCTACACCTTC. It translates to CASSDNRADLYGYTF.

The CDR3 region is CAIRPGQDGNTIYF. The DNA for the CDR3 is TGTGCCATCAGGCCCGGACAAGACGGGAACACCATATATTTT. The chain has TRBV10-3 and TRBJ1-3; weak D call: TRBD1 (5 bases). The CDR3 sequence is 14 residues long. V dropped 6 bases and J dropped 7 bases, with 16 bases sitting between them. Germline assignment: CDR1 ENHRY and CDR2 SYGVKD.

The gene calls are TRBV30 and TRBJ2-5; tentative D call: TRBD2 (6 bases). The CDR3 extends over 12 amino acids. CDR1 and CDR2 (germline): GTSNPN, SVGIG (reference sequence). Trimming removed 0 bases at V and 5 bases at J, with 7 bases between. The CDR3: CAWSVGGETQYF. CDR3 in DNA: TGTGCCTGGAGTGTTGGGGGGGAGACCCAGTACTTC.

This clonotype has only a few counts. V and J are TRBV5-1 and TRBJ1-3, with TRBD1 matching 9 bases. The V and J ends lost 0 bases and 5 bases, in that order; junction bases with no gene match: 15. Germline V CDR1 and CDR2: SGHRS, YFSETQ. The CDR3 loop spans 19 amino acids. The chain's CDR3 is CASSLAGTGIGNGRNTIYF. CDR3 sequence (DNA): TGCGCCAGCAGCTTGGCAGGGACAGGGATTGGAAACGGGCGAAACACCATATATTTT. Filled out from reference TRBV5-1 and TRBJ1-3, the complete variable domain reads KAGVTQTPRYLIKTRGQQVTLSCSPISGHRSVSWYQQTPGQGLQFLFEYFSETQRNKGNFPGRFSGRQFSNSRSEMNVSTLELGDSALYLCASSLAGTGIGNGRNTIYFGEGSWLTVV.

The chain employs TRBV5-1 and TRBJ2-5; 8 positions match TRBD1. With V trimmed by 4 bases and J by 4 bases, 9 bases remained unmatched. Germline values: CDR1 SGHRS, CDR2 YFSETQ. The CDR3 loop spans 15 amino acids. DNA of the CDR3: TGCGCCAGCAGCCCCCGCCGGACAGGGATAGAGACCCAGTACTTC. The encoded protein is CASSPRRTGIETQYF. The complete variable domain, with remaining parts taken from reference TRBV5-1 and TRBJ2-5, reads KAGVTQTPRYLIKTRGQQVTLSCSPISGHRSVSWYQQTPGQGLQFLFEYFSETQRNKGNFPGRFSGRQFSNSRSEMNVSTLELGDSALYLCASSPRRTGIETQYFGPGTRLLVL.